The 23 T cell receptor beta chains presented below share a single source sample, sequenced in a study of T cell responses to AZD1222 COVID-19 vaccine. Sequencing used immunoSEQ multiplex PCR; TCRdb keeps in-frame clones, though not all of them. The sample holds fewer than 110,000 clones, approximately 90% seen once. This material consisted of peripheral blood, taken 28 days after the second AZD1222 dose. The receptors come from an adult who received the AZD1222 COVID-19 vaccine.

CDR3 nucleotide sequence: TGTGCCAGCAGTCGACCTAACACCGGGGAGCTGTTTTTT. Translation gives CASSRPNTGELFF. This chain connects TRBV28 to TRBJ2-2, with D hard to call. Trimming pared 5 bases from V and 2 bases from J, leaving 6 bases between. The CDR3 is 13 amino acids. The germline CDR1 and CDR2 sequences are MDHEN and SYDVKM.

This clone is a singleton in its sample. The chain combines TRBV11-2 with TRBJ1-4; D possibly corresponds to TRBD1 (5 bases). V dropped 5 bases and J dropped 10 bases, with 20 bases sitting between them. Looked up from germline, CDR1 is SGHAT and CDR2 is FQNNGV. CDR3 length: 15 residues. For the CDR3, the DNA is TGTGCCAGCAGCAACCTTGGGGCCTCTGCCGGAAAACTGTTTTTT. Amino acids: CASSNLGASAGKLFF.

The chain uses TRBV18 and TRBJ1-5; D is ambiguous. This CDR3 contains 14 residues. V lost 3 bases to trimming and J lost 4 bases, with 10 bases between them. Per germline, CDR1 KGHSH and CDR2 LQKENI. The CDR3 DNA reads as TGTGCCAGCTCACCGTTGCAGGAGAATCAGCCCCAGCATTTT. Translation: CASSPLQENQPQHF.

In its sample, this clone was seen a few times. V and J are TRBV6-2 or TRBV6-3 and TRBJ1-2; D is uncertain. This CDR3 is built from 15 residues. Germline lookup yields CDR1 MNHEY and CDR2 SVGEGT. The V end was cut by 1 base, the J end by 4 bases, with 13 bases between. The CDR3 bases are TGTGCCAGCAGTTACTTCTTGGTCGACCCCTATGGCTACACCTTC. Amino acid sequence: CASSYFLVDPYGYTF.

In its sample, this clone was seen a few times. The chain couples TRBV6-5 to TRBJ1-2, with 8 positions matching TRBD1. The V gene end was trimmed by 2 bases and the J gene end by 7 bases; junction bases not matched to a gene: 3. The germline CDR1 and CDR2 sequences are MNHEY and SVGAGI. The CDR3 contains 13 residues. CDR3 bases: TGTGCCAGCAGTTACCTACAGGGGGGTGGCTACACCTTC. It specifies CASSYLQGGGYTF.

This clone appeared once. The chain employs TRBV11-2 and TRBJ2-3, with 9 bases identical to TRBD2. The CDR3 totals 15 residues. The ends lost 6 bases at V and 4 bases at J; junction bases unmatched: 8. Germline CDR1 is SGHAT and CDR2 is FQNNGV. The CDR3 nucleotides read TGTGCCAGCAGTACCTTTGAGCGGGAGGCAGATACGCAGTATTTT. As protein: CASSTFEREADTQYF.

The rearrangement links TRBV5-1 to TRBJ1-1, with a tentative D call TRBD1 (5 bases). The CDR3 sequence is 15 residues long. Between the trimmed V and J ends, which lost 2 bases and 3 bases, there was a span of 14 bases. Germline V lookup: CDR1 SGHRS, CDR2 YFSETQ. The CDR3 bases are TGCGCCAGCAGCTTTGGCCCCGGAGGGGACACTGAAGCTTTCTTT. Translated, it gives CASSFGPGGDTEAFF. The full variable domain, completed using reference TRBV5-1 and TRBJ1-1, is KAGVTQTPRYLIKTRGQQVTLSCSPISGHRSVSWYQQTPGQGLQFLFEYFSETQRNKGNFPGRFSGRQFSNSRSEMNVSTLELGDSALYLCASSFGPGGDTEAFFGQGTRLTVV.

The V call is TRBV12-3 or TRBV12-4, the J call TRBJ1-2, with unresolved D. Trimming took 2 bases from V and 8 from J, leaving 12 bases between them. The CDR3 contains 13 residues. The CDR3 loop is CASSLSQTTGYTF. The CDR3 nucleotides read TGTGCCAGCAGTTTAAGCCAGACTACGGGCTACACCTTC.

The chain recombines TRBV2 with TRBJ1-4, with D hard to call. Per the germline V gene, CDR1 is SNHLY and CDR2 is FYNNEI. The V end was cut by 3 bases, the J end by 0 bases, with 11 bases between. The CDR3 loop spans 16 amino acids. As DNA, the CDR3 is TGTGCCAGCAGTGACCCCTACAGTGCAACTAATGAAAAACTGTTTTTT. Its translation is CASSDPYSATNEKLFF. Full variable domain (outside the CDR3, taken from reference TRBV2 and TRBJ1-4): EPEVTQTPSHQVTQMGQEVILRCVPISNHLYFYWYRQILGQKVEFLVSFYNNEISEKSEIFDDQFSVERPDGSNFTLKIRSTKLEDSAMYFCASSDPYSATNEKLFFGSGTQLSVL.

This chain links TRBV27 with TRBJ1-6, with D possibly TRBD1 on 5 matching bases. The V gene lost 2 bases and the J gene lost 6 bases, with 17 bases spanning the gap. CDR3 length: 17 amino acids. The germline CDR1 and CDR2 sequences are MNHEY and SMNVEV (reference sequence). This CDR3 reads CASSLRQTGISNSPLHF. For the CDR3, the DNA is TGTGCCAGCAGTTTACGGCAAACAGGAATCTCTAATTCACCCCTCCACTTT.

The rearrangement links TRBV7-8 to TRBJ1-5; possible D gene TRBD1, 5 bases. CDR1 is SGHVS, CDR2 FQNEAQ, per germline. V lost 5 bases, J lost 6 bases, and 8 bases lay in between. CDR3 length: 12 residues. For the CDR3, the DNA is TGTGCCAGCAGCCTTCAGGGTCAGCCCCAGCATTTT. Protein: CASSLQGQPQHF.

Points on this clone: Relative to the germline gene, one junction end is altered; a read error may explain this. The chain recombines TRBV18 with TRBJ1-6; unclear D gene. This CDR3 has 13 residues. Germline CDR1 is KGHSH and CDR2 is LQKENI. The DNA for the CDR3 is TGTGCCAGCGCACCGCGGCAGCAAGATCCCCTCCACTTT. Amino acid sequence: CASAPRQQDPLHF.

The V and J genes are TRBV5-1 and TRBJ2-7; 7 nucleotides match TRBD1. The CDR3 contains 15 residues. J lost 2 bases, V lost 2 bases, and 7 bases had no gene match. Germline V gene lookup returns CDR1 SGHRS and CDR2 YFSETQ. CDR3 loop: CASSLETGITYEQYF. CDR3 coding DNA: TGCGCCAGCAGCTTAGAGACAGGGATTACCTACGAGCAGTACTTC.

This clone was detected only once. The rearrangement links TRBV27 to TRBJ2-2; a possible D gene is TRBD1 (6 bases). The CDR3 covers 14 residues. The germline gives CDR1 MNHEY, CDR2 SMNVEV (reference sequence). The V and J ends lost 2 bases and 7 bases respectively, with 11 bases between them. CDR3 DNA: TGTGCCAGCAGTTTAGGGCAGGGGAGCGGGGAGCTGTTTTTT. Residues: CASSLGQGSGELFF.

V and J are TRBV6-4 and TRBJ2-3; TRBD1 is a possible D gene (5 bases). Germline CDR1 MRHNA, CDR2 SNTAGT. The germline V and J ends were trimmed by 4 bases and 1 base, with 6 bases remaining between them. This CDR3 has 13 amino acids. CDR3 protein: CASSAQGTDTQYF. The CDR3 DNA sequence: TGTGCCAGCAGTGCACAGGGCACAGATACGCAGTATTTT.

The chain is built from TRBV24-1 and TRBJ1-2; 10 nucleotides match TRBD1. V trimming: 4 bases; J trimming: 6 bases; junction bases outside the gene matches: 7. Germline CDR1 KGHDR, CDR2 SFDVKD. The CDR3 is 15 amino acids. CDR3 loop: CATSEPGTGVDGYTF. Here the CDR3 DNA reads TGTGCCACCAGTGAGCCCGGGACAGGGGTGGATGGCTACACCTTC.

V usage is TRBV5-1 and J usage is TRBJ2-7, with a possible D match to TRBD1 (6 bases). With 3 bases removed from V and 4 bases from J, the gap between germline ends came to 8 bases. Germline CDR1 SGHRS, CDR2 YFSETQ. The CDR3 runs to 12 residues. CDR3 DNA sequence: TGCGCCAGCAGCTCTACAGGGTACGAGCAGTACTTC. Its translation: CASSSTGYEQYF.

The V gene is TRBV5-1, the J gene TRBJ1-2; 8 bases are shared with TRBD1. Germline loops: CDR1 SGHRS, CDR2 YFSETQ. This CDR3 comprises 19 residues. Germline trimming cut 3 bases from V and 3 bases from J; bases unmatched to any gene: 19. The CDR3 region has the DNA TGCGCCAGCAGCTCGGGATCCGGGACAGGCGATTCTTGGGACTATGGCTACACCTTC. Translated, it gives CASSSGSGTGDSWDYGYTF.

The chain links TRBV5-1 to TRBJ2-7, with 9 bases aligning to TRBD2. Per germline, CDR1 SGHRS and CDR2 YFSETQ. This CDR3 comprises 16 residues. The V gene end was trimmed by 3 bases and the J gene end by 3 bases; junction bases not matched to a gene: 10. The chain's CDR3 is CASSSIAGGPGYEQYF. Written as DNA, the CDR3 is TGCGCCAGCAGCTCTATTGCGGGAGGGCCTGGCTACGAGCAGTACTTC. The full variable domain, in which reference TRBV5-1 and TRBJ2-7 provide the parts outside the CDR3, is KAGVTQTPRYLIKTRGQQVTLSCSPISGHRSVSWYQQTPGQGLQFLFEYFSETQRNKGNFPGRFSGRQFSNSRSEMNVSTLELGDSALYLCASSSIAGGPGYEQYFGPGTRLTVT.

This clone is a singleton in its sample. The V gene is TRBV6-6, the J gene TRBJ2-7, with 8 bases aligning to TRBD1. The CDR3 runs 14 residues. The trim removed 6 bases at V and 3 bases at J, leaving 7 bases unmatched. Germline V gene lookup returns CDR1 MNHNY and CDR2 SVGAGI (reference sequence). CDR3 nucleotide sequence: TGTGCCAGCAGGGACGGACAGGGAGTCTACGAGCAGTACTTC. It specifies CASRDGQGVYEQYF.

The J gene is TRBJ2-3, the V gene TRBV10-3, with D perhaps TRBD2 (5 bases). The V and J ends lost 3 bases and 8 bases respectively, with 9 bases between them. Germline CDR1 is ENHRY and CDR2 is SYGVKD. This CDR3 is built from 12 residues. The CDR3: CAISDRGSTQYF. CDR3 nucleotides: TGTGCCATCAGTGACCGGGGTTCTACGCAGTATTTT.

This clone occurred once. The chain has TRBV7-9 and TRBJ1-2; unclear D gene. The CDR3 has 14 amino acids. V gave up 4 bases and J gave up 1 base, with 10 bases separating them. Germline lookup yields CDR1 SEHNR and CDR2 FQNEAQ (reference sequence). CDR3 residues: CASSSRDGNYGYTF. DNA for the CDR3: TGTGCCAGCAGCTCAAGAGACGGTAACTATGGCTACACCTTC.

The V and J genes are TRBV5-1 and TRBJ2-2, with D perhaps being TRBD1 or TRBD2 (6 bases each). Germline V gene sequence: CDR1 SGHRS, CDR2 YFSETQ. V lost 3 bases to trimming and J lost 5 bases, with 17 bases between them. The CDR3 extends over 16 amino acids. The CDR3 nucleotides read TGCGCCAGCAGCTGGAGGAGGGGGATATCAACCGGGGAGCTGTTTTTT. This encodes CASSWRRGISTGELFF.